This passage covers 21 T cell receptor beta chains from one sample sequenced in a study of tumor and adjacent non-tumor tissue in lung cancer. The library came from three nested PCR rounds adapted from ARM-PCR protocols. TCRdb passed the multiplex PCR reads through MiXCR, listing each CDR3 protein once. The sample lists fewer than 120,000 distinct CDR3 sequences, over 75% seen once, with approximately 24% in the top ten. No cell sorting was done before RNA was extracted from the tissue. The sample was lung tumor tissue. These receptors were collected from a man aged 65 to 79 with non-small cell lung cancer.

With respect to this clonotype: The junction shows a germline mismatch at one end, possibly a read error. The chain is built from TRBV12-5 and TRBJ2-5; D ambiguous. Germline CDR1 reads LGHNT; CDR2 reads FRNRAP. The CDR3 is made up of 13 amino acids. CDR3 coding DNA: TGTGCTAGTGGTTTGACCCACGCGGAGAGCCAGTATTTC. The encoded protein is CASGLTHAESQYF.

As concerns this clonotype: The conserved phenylalanine or tryptophan is not found at the CDR3 terminus, so this likely reflects a read error. V usage is TRBV4-1 and J usage is TRBJ1-4; D is uncertain. With 1 base removed from V and 11 bases from J, the gap between germline ends came to 17 bases. The CDR3 is 15 residues long. The germline V gene encodes CDR1 MGHRA and CDR2 YSYEKL. The CDR3 loop reads CASSQVTTDPRKLFV. CDR3 sequence (DNA): TGCGCCAGCAGCCAAGTAACGACCGATCCCCGGAAACTGTTTGTT.

Details on this clonotype: Its ends do not fully match the called genes, so a read error is possible. The chain recombines TRBV12-3 or TRBV12-4 with TRBJ2-2; D uncertain. The CDR3 is made up of 15 amino acids. CDR3 loop: CTSSPQHVNVGELFF. CDR3 sequence (DNA): TGTACCAGCAGTCCCCAACATGTGAACGTCGGGGAGCTGTTTTTT.

Points on this clonotype: This sequence may be a read error, since a much larger clone differs from it by one base. The CDR3 region is CASSSYGTGDRYTF. CDR3 in DNA: TGCGCCAGCAGCTCATACGGGACAGGGGACCGCTACACCTTC. The J gene is TRBJ1-2, the V gene TRBV5-1; 10 bases line up with TRBD1. Germline V gene lookup returns CDR1 SGHRS and CDR2 YFSETQ. The CDR3 contains 14 residues. V lost 3 bases and J lost 9; bases outside the gene matches: 8.

This clonotype was detected only once. This CDR3 is missing its conserved last phenylalanine or tryptophan, likely due to a read error. The V call is TRBV6-1, the J call TRBJ2-7, with D perhaps matching TRBD1 (5 bases). The V gene lost 0 bases and the J gene lost 7 bases, with 13 bases spanning the gap. This CDR3 is 14 amino acids long. Germline V CDR1 and CDR2: MNHNS, SASEGT. DNA of the CDR3: TGTGCCAGCAGTGAAGCTCAGGGAACATGGGAGCAGTACTTA. Residues: CASSEAQGTWEQYL.

The V call is TRBV6-6, the J call TRBJ1-6; tentatively, D is TRBD1 (6 bases). Germline V lookup: CDR1 MNHNY, CDR2 SVGAGI (reference sequence). The CDR3 is made up of 17 amino acids. V dropped 6 bases and J dropped 9 bases, with 24 bases sitting between them. The CDR3 loop reads CASRKEHITGIGSPLHF. Here the CDR3 DNA reads TGTGCCAGCAGAAAGGAACACATAACAGGGATAGGTTCACCCCTCCACTTT.

For this clonotype: The conserved phenylalanine or tryptophan is not found at the CDR3 terminus, so this likely reflects a read error. V usage is TRBV11-3 and J usage is TRBJ1-2; D not resolved. Looked up from germline, CDR1 is SGHNT and CDR2 is YENEEA. The CDR3 has 13 residues. Trimming cost V 5 bases and J 6 bases, with 13 bases left between them. The CDR3 coding sequence is TGTGCCAGCAGCCGATCAGTGGTACATGGCTACACCTTA. It codes for CASSRSVVHGYTL.

This clonotype was seen at least ten times. The chain recombines TRBV6-6 with TRBJ1-2, with TRBD1 matching over 10 bases. The V and J ends lost 8 bases and 4 bases, in that order; junction bases with no gene match: 13. The CDR3 runs 16 residues. Germline-derived CDR1 and CDR2 are MNHNY and SVGAGI (reference sequence). The DNA of the CDR3 is TGTGCCAGCGATATGGACAGGGGGAACTCGCTCTATGGCTACACCTTC. This gives the protein CASDMDRGNSLYGYTF.

Comments on this clonotype: No conserved phenylalanine or tryptophan is present at the end of the CDR3, so a read error is the likely explanation. This chain uses TRBV20-1 with TRBJ2-3, with D possibly being TRBD1 (6 bases). Trimming took 3 bases from V and 3 from J, leaving 19 bases between them. The CDR3 spans 16 residues. Germline V gene lookup returns CDR1 DFQATT and CDR2 SNEGSKA (reference sequence). The CDR3 here is CSARSLPGDGTDTQYI. Written as DNA, the CDR3 is TGCAGTGCTAGGAGTCTTCCAGGGGATGGGACAGATACGCAGTATATT.

The chain links TRBV6-5 to TRBJ1-2, with 9 bases that match TRBD1. The CDR3 loop spans 13 amino acids. V dropped 9 bases and J dropped 6; count of bases not matched to a gene: 8. Germline assignment: CDR1 MNHEY and CDR2 SVGAGI. CDR3 residues: CASRTGTGNGYTF. The CDR3 DNA follows: TGTGCCAGTAGAACTGGGACAGGGAATGGCTACACCTTC.

Regarding this clonotype: Because it lacks the conserved phenylalanine or tryptophan at the end, this CDR3 is likely a read error. V and J are TRBV6-5 and TRBJ1-1; the match to TRBD1 covers 9 bases. The junction had 9 bases not matched to a gene; V was cut back by 6 bases and J by 4 bases. This CDR3 comprises 15 residues. CDR1 and CDR2 from the germline V gene are MNHEY and SVGAGI. The CDR3 region is CASRSGTGLVTEAFS. CDR3 bases: TGTGCCAGCAGGTCTGGGACAGGGTTGGTCACTGAAGCTTTCTCT.

In the case of this clonotype: Since the CDR3 does not end with the conserved phenylalanine or tryptophan, this likely comes from a read error. CDR3 bases: TGCAGTGCTAGAGATATCACTAGTCGAGGAGAGATCCAGTACTTA. The encoded protein is CSARDITSRGEIQYL. The chain couples TRBV20-1 to TRBJ2-5; tentatively, D is TRBD2 (5 bases). CDR3 length: 15 residues. The germline gives CDR1 DFQATT, CDR2 SNEGSKA (reference sequence).

As regards this clonotype: The conserved phenylalanine or tryptophan normally closing the CDR3 is absent here, so this likely arose from a read error. J is TRBJ2-6 and V is TRBV29-1; 9 nucleotides match TRBD1. CDR3 size: 18 residues. CDR1 is SQVTM and CDR2 is ANQGSEA in the germline V gene. CDR3 in amino acids: CSVSDRDRVSSGANALTL. DNA of the CDR3: TGCAGCGTTTCCGACCGGGACAGGGTTTCCTCTGGGGCCAACGCCCTGACTCTC.

Details on this clonotype: The junction and the germline gene differ at one end; a read error may be behind it. CDR3 in amino acids: CASSETRGFGYIF. The CDR3 DNA follows: TGTGCCAGCAGTGAAACCAGGGGGTTTGGCTACATCTTC. This chain joins TRBV6-1 and TRBJ1-2, with TRBD1 matching 7 bases. This CDR3 contains 13 residues. Germline V lookup: CDR1 MNHNS, CDR2 SASEGT.

This clonotype was counted ten times or more. V is TRBV28 and J is TRBJ2-1; TRBD2 matches at 8 bases. J gave up 7 bases and V 4 bases, and 12 bases lay outside the gene matches. Germline V CDR1 and CDR2: MDHEN, SYDVKM. This CDR3 has 16 residues. CDR3: CASSSNGRAIGNEQFF. The CDR3 DNA reads TGTGCCAGCAGTTCGAACGGGAGGGCCATTGGGAATGAGCAGTTCTTC.

Comments on this clonotype: A much larger clone lies one base from this, so it may be a read error. The gene calls are TRBV28 and TRBJ2-3; D perhaps matches TRBD1 (5 bases). The CDR3 loop spans 12 amino acids. Per germline, CDR1 MDHEN and CDR2 SYDVKM. Trimming cost V 10 bases and J 0 bases, with 8 bases left between them. CDR3: CAIQESTDTQYF. The CDR3 DNA reads TGTGCCATACAGGAAAGCACAGATACGCAGTATTTT.

This clonotype appeared many times. V and J are TRBV5-5 and TRBJ2-2; 7 positions match TRBD1. CDR3 length: 16 amino acids. Germline CDR1 and CDR2: SGHKS and YYEKEE (reference sequence). The J segment lost 0 bases and the V segment lost 3 bases, leaving 5 bases of the junction unmatched. The CDR3 is CASSYSTGANTGELFF. The CDR3 nucleotides are TGTGCCAGCAGCTATTCAACAGGGGCGAACACCGGGGAGCTGTTTTTT.

Regarding this clonotype: A read error may account for a junction end that differs from germline. This chain uses TRBV5-4 with TRBJ1-1; unclear D gene. Looked up from germline, CDR1 is SGHNT and CDR2 is YYREEE (reference sequence). The CDR3 covers 14 residues. The CDR3 sequence: CASCLGSMAYEAFF. The CDR3 coding sequence is TGTGCCAGCTGCTTGGGTAGTATGGCATATGAAGCTTTCTTT.

A word on this clonotype: The junction shows a germline mismatch at one end, possibly a read error. This rearrangement joins TRBV4-2 to TRBJ2-3; D gene ambiguous. Germline V CDR1 and CDR2: LGHNA, YNFKEQ. CDR3 size: 17 residues. The CDR3 DNA reads TGTGCCAGCAGCCAAGCCCTTTCGGACCGAGGCACAGCTACGCAGTATTTT. Translated, it gives CASSQALSDRGTATQYF.

Regarding this clonotype: A junction end diverges from the germline sequence, so it may reflect a read error. The V and J genes are TRBV29-1 and TRBJ1-2; 9 positions agree with TRBD1. CDR1 is SQVTM, CDR2 ANQGSEA, per germline. The CDR3 runs 13 residues. As DNA, the CDR3 is TGCGGCGTGGAATATACAGGGGGCGCCGGCTACACCTTC. It is translated as CGVEYTGGAGYTF.

Comment on this clonotype: One end of the junction is discordant with germline, which a read error may explain. This chain connects TRBV29-1 to TRBJ2-3, with D possibly being TRBD2 (5 bases). Germline values: CDR1 SQVTM, CDR2 ANQGSEA. The CDR3 runs 14 residues. Here the CDR3 DNA reads TGCAGCGCTGAGGGTATTGGGAGTACAGATATGCAGTATTTT. It codes for CSAEGIGSTDMQYF.